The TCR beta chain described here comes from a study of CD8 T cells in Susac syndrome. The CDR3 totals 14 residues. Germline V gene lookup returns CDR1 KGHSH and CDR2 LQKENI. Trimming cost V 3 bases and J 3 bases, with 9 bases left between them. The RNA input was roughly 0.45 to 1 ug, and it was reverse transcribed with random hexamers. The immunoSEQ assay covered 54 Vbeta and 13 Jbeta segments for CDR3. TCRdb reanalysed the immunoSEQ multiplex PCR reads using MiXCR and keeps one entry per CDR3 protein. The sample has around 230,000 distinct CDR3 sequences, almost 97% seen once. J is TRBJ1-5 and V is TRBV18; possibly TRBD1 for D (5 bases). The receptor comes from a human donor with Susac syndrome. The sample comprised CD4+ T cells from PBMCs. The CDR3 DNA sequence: TGTGCCAGCTCACCGCAACAGGCCAATCAGCCCCAGCATTTT. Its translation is CASSPQQANQPQHF.